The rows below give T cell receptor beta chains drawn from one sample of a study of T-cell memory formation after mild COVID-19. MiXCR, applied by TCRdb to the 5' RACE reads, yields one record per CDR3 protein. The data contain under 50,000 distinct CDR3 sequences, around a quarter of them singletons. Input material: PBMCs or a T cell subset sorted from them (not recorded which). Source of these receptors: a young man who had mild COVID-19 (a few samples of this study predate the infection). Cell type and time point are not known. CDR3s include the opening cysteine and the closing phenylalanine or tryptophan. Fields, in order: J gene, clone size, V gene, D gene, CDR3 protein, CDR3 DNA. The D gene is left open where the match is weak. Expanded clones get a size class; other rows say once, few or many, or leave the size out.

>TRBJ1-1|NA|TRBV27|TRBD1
CASSSAGGFNTEAFF
TGTGCCAGCAGTTCCGCAGGGGGCTTTAACACTGAAGCTTTCTTT
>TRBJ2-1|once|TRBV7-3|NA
CASSQRGGREGEQFF
TGTGCCAGCAGCCAAAGGGGTGGGCGGGAAGGAGAGCAGTTCTTC
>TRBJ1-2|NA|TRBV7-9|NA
CASSLADRGSYGYTF
TGTGCCAGCAGCTTAGCGGACAGAGGTTCCTATGGCTACACCTTC
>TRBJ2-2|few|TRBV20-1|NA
CSARVRNTGELFF
TGCAGTGCTAGAGTGAGAAACACCGGGGAGCTGTTTTTT
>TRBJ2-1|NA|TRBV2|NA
CASSARNPFYNEQFF
TGTGCCAGCAGCGCACGGAATCCCTTCTACAATGAGCAGTTCTTC
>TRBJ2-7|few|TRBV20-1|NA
CSAMAWNRAFYEQYF
TGCAGTGCTATGGCTTGGAACCGAGCATTTTACGAGCAGTACTTC
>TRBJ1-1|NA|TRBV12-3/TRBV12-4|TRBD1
CASSEQGRDTEAFF
TGTGCCAGCAGTGAACAGGGGCGAGACACTGAAGCTTTCTTT
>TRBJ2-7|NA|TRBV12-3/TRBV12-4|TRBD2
CASRGRESYEQYF
TGTGCCAGCAGGGGGCGGGAGTCCTACGAGCAGTACTTC
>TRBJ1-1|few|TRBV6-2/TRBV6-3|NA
CASSQDRVEYTEAFF
TGTGCCAGCAGCCAGGACAGAGTCGAGTACACTGAAGCTTTCTTT
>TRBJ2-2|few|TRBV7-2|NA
CASSPTAGDHRTGELFF
TGTGCCAGCAGCCCCACCGCCGGTGACCATAGGACCGGGGAGCTGTTTTTT
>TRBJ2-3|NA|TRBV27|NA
CASSPLGATDTQYF
TGTGCCAGCAGTCCCCTAGGCGCCACAGATACGCAGTATTTT
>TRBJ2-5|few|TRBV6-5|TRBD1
CASSQDRGETQYF
TGTGCCAGCAGCCAAGACAGGGGGGAGACCCAGTACTTC
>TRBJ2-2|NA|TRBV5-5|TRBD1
CASSPDRGSGTGELFF
TGTGCCAGCAGCCCGGACAGGGGATCGGGCACCGGGGAGCTGTTTTTT
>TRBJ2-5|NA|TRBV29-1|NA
CSVVPPGGGETQYF
TGCAGCGTTGTCCCCCCGGGCGGCGGGGAGACCCAGTACTTC
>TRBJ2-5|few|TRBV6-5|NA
CASSYSNLGETQYF
TGTGCCAGCAGTTACTCGAATCTTGGAGAGACCCAGTACTTC
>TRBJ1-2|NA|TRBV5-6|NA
CASSLGTGKSYTF
TGTGCCAGCAGCTTGGGGACGGGTAAGAGCTACACCTTC
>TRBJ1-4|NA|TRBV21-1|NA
CASSKGQHTGTNEKLFF
TGTGCCAGCAGCAAAGGGCAACACACGGGAACTAATGAAAAACTGTTTTTT
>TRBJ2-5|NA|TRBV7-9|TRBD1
CASSFVRGQETQYF
TGTGCCAGCAGCTTTGTCAGGGGGCAAGAGACCCAGTACTTC
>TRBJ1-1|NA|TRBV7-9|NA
CASSLPPREFGTEAFF
TGTGCCAGCAGCTTACCACCAAGGGAGTTCGGCACTGAAGCTTTCTTT
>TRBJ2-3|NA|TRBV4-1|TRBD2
CASSHVRGGEDTQYF
TGCGCCAGCAGCCATGTTCGGGGGGGGGAAGATACGCAGTATTTT
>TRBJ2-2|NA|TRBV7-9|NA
CASSLENTGELFF
TGTGCCAGCAGCTTAGAAAACACCGGGGAGCTGTTTTTT
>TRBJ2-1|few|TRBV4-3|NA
CASTPTAGSSYNEQFF
TGCGCCAGCACCCCCACGGCGGGTAGCTCCTACAATGAGCAGTTCTTC
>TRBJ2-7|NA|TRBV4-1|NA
CASSARSGTPEQYF
TGCGCCAGCAGCGCGCGCTCAGGGACCCCCGAGCAGTACTTC
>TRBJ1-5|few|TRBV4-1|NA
CASSQSLGQPQHF
TGCGCCAGCAGCCAATCTCTCGGACAGCCCCAGCATTTT
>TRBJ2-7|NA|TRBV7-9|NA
CATQAGPSYEQYF
TGTGCCACTCAAGCGGGCCCCTCCTACGAGCAGTACTTC
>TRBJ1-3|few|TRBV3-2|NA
CASSQEGRGAENTIYF
TGTGCCAGCAGCCAAGAGGGTAGGGGCGCCGAAAACACCATATATTTT
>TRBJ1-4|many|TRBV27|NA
CASSFMPDRNEKLFF
TGTGCCAGCAGTTTCATGCCAGACCGAAATGAAAAACTGTTTTTT
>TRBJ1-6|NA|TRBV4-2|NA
CASSQGRGGSPLHF
TGTGCCAGCAGCCAAGGGAGGGGAGGCTCACCCCTCCACTTT
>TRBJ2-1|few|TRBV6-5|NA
CASSPGTVNEQFF
TGTGCCAGCAGTCCCGGAACAGTGAATGAGCAGTTCTTC
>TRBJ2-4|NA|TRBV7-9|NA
CASSSTGRTKNIQYF
TGTGCCAGCAGCTCGACAGGAAGAACCAAAAACATTCAGTACTTC
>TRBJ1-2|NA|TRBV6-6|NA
CASSYSQASTYGYTF
TGTGCCAGCAGTTACTCTCAGGCCTCTACCTATGGCTACACCTTC
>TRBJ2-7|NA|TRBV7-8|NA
CASSPGGRSYEQYF
TGTGCCAGCAGCCCTGGGGGCCGATCCTACGAGCAGTACTTC
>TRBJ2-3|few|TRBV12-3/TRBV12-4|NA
CASSPSRQGLTDTQYF
TGTGCCAGCAGTCCATCTAGACAGGGACTTACAGATACGCAGTATTTT
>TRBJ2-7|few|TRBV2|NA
CASSTDAGPTNEQYF
TGTGCCAGCAGTACCGATGCGGGGCCGACTAACGAGCAGTACTTC
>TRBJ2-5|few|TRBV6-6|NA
CASIPYEFQETQYF
TGTGCCAGCATTCCTTATGAATTCCAAGAGACCCAGTACTTC
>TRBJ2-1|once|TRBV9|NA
CASSVARGTSYNEQFF
TGTGCCAGCAGCGTAGCTCGAGGTACCTCCTACAATGAGCAGTTCTTC
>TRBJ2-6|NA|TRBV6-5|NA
CASSYGGSGANVLTF
TGTGCCAGCAGTTACGGAGGGTCTGGGGCCAACGTCCTGACTTTC
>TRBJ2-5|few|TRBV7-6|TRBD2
CASSFDAAGDKETQYF
TGTGCCAGCAGCTTCGACGCGGCGGGGGATAAAGAGACCCAGTACTTC
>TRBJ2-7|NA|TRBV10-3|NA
CAISESRPYEQYF
TGTGCCATCAGTGAGTCGAGGCCCTACGAGCAGTACTTC
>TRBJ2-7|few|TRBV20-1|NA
CSARTQTASYEQYF
TGCAGTGCTAGAACACAGACAGCCTCCTACGAGCAGTACTTC
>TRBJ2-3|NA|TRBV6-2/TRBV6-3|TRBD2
CASIRGGRPTDTQYF
TGTGCCAGCATCCGCGGCGGGAGACCCACAGATACGCAGTATTTT
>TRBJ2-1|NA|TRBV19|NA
CASSITDSNEQFF
TGTGCCAGTAGTATCACGGACAGTAATGAGCAGTTCTTC
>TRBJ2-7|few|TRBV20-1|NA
CSAGGNEQYF
TGCAGTGCTGGGGGGAACGAGCAGTACTTC
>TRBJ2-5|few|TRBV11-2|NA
CASSLGRATQETQYF
TGTGCCAGCAGCTTAGGAAGGGCCACACAAGAGACCCAGTACTTC
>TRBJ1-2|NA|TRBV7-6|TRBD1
CASSPDRDPYGYTF
TGTGCCAGCAGCCCCGACAGGGATCCCTATGGCTACACCTTC
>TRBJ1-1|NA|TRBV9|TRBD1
CASSQIFGTANTEAFF
TGTGCCTCGTCTCAAATCTTCGGGACAGCCAACACTGAAGCTTTCTTT
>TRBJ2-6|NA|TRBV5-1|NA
CASSGAGIGANVLTF
TGCGCCAGCAGCGGCGCTGGGATTGGGGCCAACGTCCTGACTTTC
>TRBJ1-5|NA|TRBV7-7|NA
CASSLHLQGFGSNQPQHF
TGTGCTAGCAGCTTGCACCTCCAGGGGTTCGGGAGCAATCAGCCCCAGCATTTT
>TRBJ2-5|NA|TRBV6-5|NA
CASSYGGETQYF
TGTGCCAGCAGTTATGGGGGAGAGACCCAGTACTTC
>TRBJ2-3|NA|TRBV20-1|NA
CSAHTLDSSPVQYF
TGCAGTGCACACACACTCGACTCCTCCCCAGTGCAGTATTTT
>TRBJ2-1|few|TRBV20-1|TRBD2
CSARDLAGAYNEQFF
TGCAGTGCTAGAGATCTAGCGGGGGCATACAATGAGCAGTTCTTC
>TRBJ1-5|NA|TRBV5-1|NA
CASSKNSNQPQHF
TGCGCCAGCAGCAAAAATAGCAATCAGCCCCAGCATTTT
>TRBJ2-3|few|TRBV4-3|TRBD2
CASSQGASGITDTQYF
TGCGCCAGCAGCCAAGGGGCTAGCGGGATCACAGATACGCAGTATTTT
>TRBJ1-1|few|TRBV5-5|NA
CASSLDIVAFF
TGTGCCAGCAGCTTGGACATCGTGGCTTTCTTT
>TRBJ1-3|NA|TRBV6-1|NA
CASSEQPGNTIYF
TGTGCCAGCAGTGAACAGCCCGGAAACACCATATATTTT